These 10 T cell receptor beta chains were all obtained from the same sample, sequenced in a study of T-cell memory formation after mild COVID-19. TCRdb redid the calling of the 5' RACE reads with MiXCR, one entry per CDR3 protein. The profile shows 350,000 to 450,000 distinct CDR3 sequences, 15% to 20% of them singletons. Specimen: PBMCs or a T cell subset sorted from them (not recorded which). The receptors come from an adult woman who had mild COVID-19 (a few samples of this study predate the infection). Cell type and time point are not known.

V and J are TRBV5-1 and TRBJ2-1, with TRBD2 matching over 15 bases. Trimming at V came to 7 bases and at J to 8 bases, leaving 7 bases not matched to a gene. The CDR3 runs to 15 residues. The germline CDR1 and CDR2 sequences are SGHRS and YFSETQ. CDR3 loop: CASGLAGGYGDEQFF. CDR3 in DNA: TGCGCCAGCGGACTAGCGGGGGGGTATGGGGATGAGCAGTTCTTC.

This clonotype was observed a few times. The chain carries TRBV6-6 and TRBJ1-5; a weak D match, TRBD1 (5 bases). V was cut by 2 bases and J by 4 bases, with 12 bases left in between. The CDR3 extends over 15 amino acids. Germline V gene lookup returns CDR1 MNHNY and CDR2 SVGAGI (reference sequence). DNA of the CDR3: TGTGCCAGCAGTTACCGATGGGGGGAAAATCAGCCCCAGCATTTT. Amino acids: CASSYRWGENQPQHF.

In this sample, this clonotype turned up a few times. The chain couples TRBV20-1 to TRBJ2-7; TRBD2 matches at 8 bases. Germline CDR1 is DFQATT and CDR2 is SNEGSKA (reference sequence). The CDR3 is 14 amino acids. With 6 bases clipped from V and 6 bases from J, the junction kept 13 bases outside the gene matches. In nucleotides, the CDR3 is TGCAGTGCCGTTCTCACGGGTCTAGCGGGCGAGCAGTACTTC. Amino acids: CSAVLTGLAGEQYF.

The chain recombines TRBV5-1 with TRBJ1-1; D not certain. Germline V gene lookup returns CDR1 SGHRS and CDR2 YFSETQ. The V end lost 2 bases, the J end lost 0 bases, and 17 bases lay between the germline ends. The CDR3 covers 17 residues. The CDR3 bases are TGCGCCAGCAGCTTAACTCCTACAGCAGTTTTGAACACTGAAGCTTTCTTT. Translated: CASSLTPTAVLNTEAFF.

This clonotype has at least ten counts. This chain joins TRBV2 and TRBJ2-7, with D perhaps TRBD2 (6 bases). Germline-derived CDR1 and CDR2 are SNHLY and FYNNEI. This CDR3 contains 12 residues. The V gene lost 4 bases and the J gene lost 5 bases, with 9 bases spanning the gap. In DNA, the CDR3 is TGTGCCAGCAGTGTTCTAGCGAACGAGCAGTACTTC. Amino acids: CASSVLANEQYF. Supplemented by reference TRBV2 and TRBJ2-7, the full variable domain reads EPEVTQTPSHQVTQMGQEVILRCVPISNHLYFYWYRQILGQKVEFLVSFYNNEISEKSEIFDDQFSVERPDGSNFTLKIRSTKLEDSAMYFCASSVLANEQYFGPGTRLTVT.

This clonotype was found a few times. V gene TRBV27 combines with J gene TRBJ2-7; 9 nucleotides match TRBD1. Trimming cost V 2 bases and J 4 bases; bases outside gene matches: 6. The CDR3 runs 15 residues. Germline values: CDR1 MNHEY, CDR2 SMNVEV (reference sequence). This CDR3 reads CASSLSGTGRYEQYF. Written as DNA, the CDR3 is TGTGCCAGCAGTTTAAGTGGGACAGGGCGGTACGAGCAGTACTTC.

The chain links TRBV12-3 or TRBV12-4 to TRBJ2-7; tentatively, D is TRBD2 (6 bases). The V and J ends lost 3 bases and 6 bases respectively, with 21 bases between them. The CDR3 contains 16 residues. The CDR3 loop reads CASSFNPGLLKAEQYF. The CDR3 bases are TGTGCCAGCAGTTTTAACCCGGGACTCCTTAAGGCCGAGCAGTACTTC.

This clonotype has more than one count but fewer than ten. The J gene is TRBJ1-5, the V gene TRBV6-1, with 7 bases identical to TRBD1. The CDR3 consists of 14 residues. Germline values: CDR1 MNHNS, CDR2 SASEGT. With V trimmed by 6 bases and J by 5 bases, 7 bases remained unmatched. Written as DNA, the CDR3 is TGTGCCAGCAGGGAGACAGGGATCTATCAGCCCCAGCATTTT. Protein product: CASRETGIYQPQHF.

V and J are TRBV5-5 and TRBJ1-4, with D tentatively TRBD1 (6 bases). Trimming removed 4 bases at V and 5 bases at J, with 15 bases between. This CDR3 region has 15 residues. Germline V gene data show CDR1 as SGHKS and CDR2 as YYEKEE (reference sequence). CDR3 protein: CASSATRGENEKLFF. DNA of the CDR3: TGTGCCAGCAGCGCCACTAGGGGGGAAAATGAAAAACTGTTTTTT.

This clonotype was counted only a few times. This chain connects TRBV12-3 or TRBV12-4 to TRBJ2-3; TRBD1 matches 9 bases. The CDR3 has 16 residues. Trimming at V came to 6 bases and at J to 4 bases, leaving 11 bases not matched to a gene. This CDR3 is CASSPGTGTVADTQYF. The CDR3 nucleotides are TGTGCCAGCAGCCCCGGGACAGGGACGGTGGCAGATACGCAGTATTTT.